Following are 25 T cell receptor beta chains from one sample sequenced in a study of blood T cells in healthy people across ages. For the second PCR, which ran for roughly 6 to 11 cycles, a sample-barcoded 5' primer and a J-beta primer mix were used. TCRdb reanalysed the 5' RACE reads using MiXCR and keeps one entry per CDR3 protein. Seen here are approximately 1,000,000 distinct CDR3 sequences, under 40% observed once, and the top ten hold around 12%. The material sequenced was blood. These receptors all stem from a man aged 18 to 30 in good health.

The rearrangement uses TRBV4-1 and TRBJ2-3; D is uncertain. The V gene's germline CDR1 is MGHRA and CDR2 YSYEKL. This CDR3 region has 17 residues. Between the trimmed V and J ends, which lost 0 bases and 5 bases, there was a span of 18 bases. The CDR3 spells CASSQEDPDGPGDTQYF. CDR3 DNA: TGCGCCAGCAGCCAAGAGGACCCCGATGGGCCGGGAGATACGCAGTATTTT.

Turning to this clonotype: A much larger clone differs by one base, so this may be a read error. The DNA for the CDR3 is TGTACCAGCAGCCCAGGACTAGACAATGAGCAGTTCTTC. It translates to CTSSPGLDNEQFF. This rearrangement joins TRBV4-2 to TRBJ2-1; 7 bases agree with TRBD2. The CDR3 has 13 residues. Germline-derived CDR1 and CDR2 are LGHNA and YNFKEQ.

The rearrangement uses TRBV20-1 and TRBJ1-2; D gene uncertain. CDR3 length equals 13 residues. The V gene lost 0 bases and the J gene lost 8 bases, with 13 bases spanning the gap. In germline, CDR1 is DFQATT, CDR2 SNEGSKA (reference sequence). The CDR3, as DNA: TGCAGTGCTAGAGATCTCGGGGAATCGGGCTACACCTTC. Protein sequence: CSARDLGESGYTF.

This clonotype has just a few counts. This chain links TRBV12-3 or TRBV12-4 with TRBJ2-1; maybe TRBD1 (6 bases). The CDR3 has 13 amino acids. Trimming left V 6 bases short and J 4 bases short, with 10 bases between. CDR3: CASSRDMYNEQFF. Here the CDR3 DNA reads TGTGCCAGCAGCCGGGACATGTACAATGAGCAGTTCTTC.

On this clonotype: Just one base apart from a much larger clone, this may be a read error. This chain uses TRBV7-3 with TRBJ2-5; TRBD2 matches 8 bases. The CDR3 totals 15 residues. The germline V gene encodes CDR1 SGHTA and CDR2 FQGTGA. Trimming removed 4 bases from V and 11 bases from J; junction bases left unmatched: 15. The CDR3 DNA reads TGTGCCAGCAGCTCCGCTAGCGGGTCCTACAATGAGCAGTACTTC. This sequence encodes CASSSASGSYNEQYF.

The CDR3 bases are TGTGCCAGCAGCTTCCTTGGGTCGGCGAACACCGGGGAGCTGTTTTTT. Its translation is CASSFLGSANTGELFF. The V and J genes are TRBV7-2 and TRBJ2-2; D call uncertain. V was cut by 3 bases and J by 0 bases, with 11 bases left in between. Germline-derived CDR1 and CDR2 are SGHTA and FQGNSA. CDR3 size: 16 residues.

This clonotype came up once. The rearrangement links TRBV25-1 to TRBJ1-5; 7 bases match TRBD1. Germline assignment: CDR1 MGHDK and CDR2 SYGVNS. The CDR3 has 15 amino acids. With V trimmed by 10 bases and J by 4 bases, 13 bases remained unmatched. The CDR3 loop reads CATEGPGQANQPQHF. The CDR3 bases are TGTGCCACCGAGGGCCCCGGACAGGCAAATCAGCCCCAGCATTTT. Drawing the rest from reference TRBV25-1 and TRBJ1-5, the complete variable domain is EADIYQTPRYLVIGTGKKITLECSQTMGHDKMYWYQQDPGMELHLIHYSYGVNSTEKGDLSSESTVSRIRTEHFPLTLESARPSHTSQYLCATEGPGQANQPQHFGDGTRLSIL.

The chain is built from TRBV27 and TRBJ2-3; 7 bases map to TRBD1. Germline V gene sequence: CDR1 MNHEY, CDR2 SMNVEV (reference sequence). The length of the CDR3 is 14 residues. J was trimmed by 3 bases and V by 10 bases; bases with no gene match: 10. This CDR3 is CATPSRGWTDTQYF. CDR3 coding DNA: TGTGCCACCCCCAGCAGGGGGTGGACAGATACGCAGTATTTT.

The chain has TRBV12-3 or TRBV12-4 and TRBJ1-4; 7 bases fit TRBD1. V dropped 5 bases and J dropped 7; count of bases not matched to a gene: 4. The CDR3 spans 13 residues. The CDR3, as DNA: TGTGCCAGCAGTATCCGACAGGGTGAAAAACTGTTTTTT. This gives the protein CASSIRQGEKLFF.

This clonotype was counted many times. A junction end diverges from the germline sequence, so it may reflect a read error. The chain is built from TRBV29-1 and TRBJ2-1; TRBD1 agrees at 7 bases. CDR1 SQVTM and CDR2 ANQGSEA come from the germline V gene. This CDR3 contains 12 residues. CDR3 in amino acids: CSVEDRDNEQFF. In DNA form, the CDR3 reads TGCAGCGTCGAAGACAGGGACAATGAGCAGTTCTTC.

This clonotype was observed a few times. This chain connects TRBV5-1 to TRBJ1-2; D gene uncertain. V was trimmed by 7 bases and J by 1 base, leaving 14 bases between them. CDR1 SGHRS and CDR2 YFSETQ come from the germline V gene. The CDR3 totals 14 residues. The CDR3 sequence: CASLPGPSNYGYTF. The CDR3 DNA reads TGCGCCAGCCTTCCGGGCCCCAGTAACTATGGCTACACCTTC.

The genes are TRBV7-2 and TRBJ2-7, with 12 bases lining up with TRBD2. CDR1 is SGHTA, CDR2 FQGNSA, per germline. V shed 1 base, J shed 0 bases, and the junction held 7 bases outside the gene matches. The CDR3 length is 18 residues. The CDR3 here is CASSLGTASGRVSYEQYF. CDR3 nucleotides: TGTGCCAGCAGCTTAGGCACGGCTAGCGGGAGGGTCTCCTACGAGCAGTACTTC.

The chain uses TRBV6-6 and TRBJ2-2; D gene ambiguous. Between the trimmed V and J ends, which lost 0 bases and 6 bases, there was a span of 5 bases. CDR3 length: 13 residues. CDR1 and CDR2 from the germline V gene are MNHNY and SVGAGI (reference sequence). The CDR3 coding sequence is TGTGCCAGCAGTTACTCGGGTTCCGGGGAGCTGTTTTTT. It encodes CASSYSGSGELFF.

In DNA form, the CDR3 reads TGCAGTGCACGGGCAGGGTTGTCCGGTGAGCAGTTCTTC. Its translation: CSARAGLSGEQFF. The chain joins TRBV20-1 to TRBJ2-1, with a tentative D call TRBD1 (5 bases). Germline V gives CDR1 DFQATT, CDR2 SNEGSKA (reference sequence). Trimming stripped 6 bases from V and 9 bases from J, with 18 bases between. This CDR3 spans 13 amino acids.

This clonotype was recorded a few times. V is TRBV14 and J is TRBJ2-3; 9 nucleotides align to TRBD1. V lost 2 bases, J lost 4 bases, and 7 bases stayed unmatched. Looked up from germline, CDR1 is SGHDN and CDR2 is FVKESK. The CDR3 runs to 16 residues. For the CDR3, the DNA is TGTGCCAGCAGCCAAATTGCAACAGGGGGCCCAGATACGCAGTATTTT. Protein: CASSQIATGGPDTQYF.

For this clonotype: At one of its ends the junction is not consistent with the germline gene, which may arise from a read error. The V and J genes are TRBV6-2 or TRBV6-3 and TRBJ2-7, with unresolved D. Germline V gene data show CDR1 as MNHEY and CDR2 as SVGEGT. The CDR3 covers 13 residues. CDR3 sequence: CAGSGKGSYEQYF. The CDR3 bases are TGTGCCGGCAGTGGGAAAGGTTCCTACGAGCAGTACTTC.

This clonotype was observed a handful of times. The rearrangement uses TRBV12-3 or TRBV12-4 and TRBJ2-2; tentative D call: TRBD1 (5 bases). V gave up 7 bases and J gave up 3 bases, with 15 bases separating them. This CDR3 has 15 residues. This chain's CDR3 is CASTPGSIYTGELFF. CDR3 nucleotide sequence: TGTGCCAGCACCCCAGGGTCCATATACACCGGGGAGCTGTTTTTT.

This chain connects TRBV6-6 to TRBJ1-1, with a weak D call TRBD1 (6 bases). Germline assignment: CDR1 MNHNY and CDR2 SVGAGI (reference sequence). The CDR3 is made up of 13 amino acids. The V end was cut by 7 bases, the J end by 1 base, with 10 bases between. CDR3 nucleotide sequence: TGTGCCAGCAAGAAGGGGGGGAACACTGAAGCTTTCTTT. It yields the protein CASKKGGNTEAFF.

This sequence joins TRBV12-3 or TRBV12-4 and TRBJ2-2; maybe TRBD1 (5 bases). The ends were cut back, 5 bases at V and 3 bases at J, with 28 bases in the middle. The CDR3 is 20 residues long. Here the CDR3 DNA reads TGTGCCAGCAGTCCAGGGCTCTTCTCGGCCCCACGGACGGACACCGGGGAGCTGTTTTTT. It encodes CASSPGLFSAPRTDTGELFF.

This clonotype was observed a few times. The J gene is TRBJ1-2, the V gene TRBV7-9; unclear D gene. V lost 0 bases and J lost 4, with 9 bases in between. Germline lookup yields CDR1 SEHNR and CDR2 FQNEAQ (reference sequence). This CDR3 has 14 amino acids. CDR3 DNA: TGTGCCAGCAGCTTAGCGGTCGCTGTCTATGGCTACACCTTC. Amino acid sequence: CASSLAVAVYGYTF.

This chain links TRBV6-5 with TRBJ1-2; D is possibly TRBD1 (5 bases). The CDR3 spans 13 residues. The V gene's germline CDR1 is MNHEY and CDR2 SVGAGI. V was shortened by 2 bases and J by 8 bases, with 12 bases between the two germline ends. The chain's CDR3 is CASSYVQGGGYTF. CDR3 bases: TGTGCCAGCAGTTACGTCCAGGGAGGCGGCTACACCTTC.

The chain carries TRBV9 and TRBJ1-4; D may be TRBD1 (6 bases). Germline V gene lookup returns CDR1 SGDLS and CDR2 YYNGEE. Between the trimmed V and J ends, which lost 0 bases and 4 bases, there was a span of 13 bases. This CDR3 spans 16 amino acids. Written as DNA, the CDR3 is TGTGCCAGCAGCGTAGAGGGGACACGGGATAATGAAAAACTGTTTTTT. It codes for CASSVEGTRDNEKLFF.

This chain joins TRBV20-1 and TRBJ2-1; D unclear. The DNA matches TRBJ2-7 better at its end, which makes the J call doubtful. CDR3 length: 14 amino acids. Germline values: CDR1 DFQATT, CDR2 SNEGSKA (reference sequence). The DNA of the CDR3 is TGCAGTGCTAGAGGGACGATCTCCTACAATGAGCAGTACTTC. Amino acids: CSARGTISYNEQYF.

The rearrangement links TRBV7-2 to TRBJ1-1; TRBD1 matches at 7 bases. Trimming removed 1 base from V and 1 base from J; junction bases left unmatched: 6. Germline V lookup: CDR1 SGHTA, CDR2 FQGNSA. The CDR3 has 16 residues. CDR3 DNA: TGTGCCAGCAGCTTAGTGGCAGGGGGTAGGAACACTGAAGCTTTCTTT. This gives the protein CASSLVAGGRNTEAFF.

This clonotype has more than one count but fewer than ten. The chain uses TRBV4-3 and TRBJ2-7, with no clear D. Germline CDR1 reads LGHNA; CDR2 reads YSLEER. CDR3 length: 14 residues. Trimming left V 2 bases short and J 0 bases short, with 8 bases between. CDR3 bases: TGCGCCAGCAGCCAACACACCTTCTCCTACGAGCAGTACTTC. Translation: CASSQHTFSYEQYF.